The 6 T cell receptor beta chains given below trace back to one sample, sequenced in a study of shared clonotypes between healthy human individuals. TCRdb keeps only in-frame clones here, not all; method: immunoSEQ multiplex PCR. Counted here are 600,000 or so clones, about 98% occurring once; the ten biggest clones make up less than 0.35%. Terminally differentiated effector memory CD45RA+ cells were excluded by CCR7 positive selection of CD45RO-negative cells. The specimen sequenced was naive CD8+ T cells sorted from blood. The receptors originated from a man aged 25-45 years in good health.

The chain links TRBV29-1 to TRBJ2-1; TRBD2 matches 11 bases. This CDR3 region has 14 residues. Per the germline V gene, CDR1 is SQVTM and CDR2 is ANQGSEA. V lost 7 bases, J lost 2 bases, and 4 bases stayed unmatched. In nucleotides, the CDR3 is TGCAGCGCCCGTAGCGGGAGGGCCTACAATGAGCAGTTCTTC. Its protein product is CSARSGRAYNEQFF.

This chain joins TRBV11-2 and TRBJ2-7, with TRBD1 matching 7 bases. The germline gives CDR1 SGHAT, CDR2 FQNNGV. The CDR3 has 11 amino acids. J was trimmed by 9 bases and V by 1 base; bases with no gene match: 0. The CDR3 here is CASSLGQGQYF. CDR3 DNA sequence: TGTGCCAGCAGCTTAGGACAGGGGCAGTACTTC.

This clone was seen a single time. The chain uses TRBV7-3 and TRBJ2-3; D is uncertain. Germline V CDR1 and CDR2: SGHTA, FQGTGA. The CDR3 is made up of 13 amino acids. V lost 0 bases to trimming and J lost 2 bases, with 3 bases between them. The CDR3 reads CASSLTATDTQYF. The CDR3 bases are TGTGCCAGCAGCTTAACAGCCACAGATACGCAGTATTTT.

The chain carries TRBV27 and TRBJ2-1; TRBD2 matches at 11 bases. Germline V gene data show CDR1 as MNHEY and CDR2 as SMNVEV (reference sequence). CDR3 size: 14 residues. The J segment lost 4 bases and the V segment lost 6 bases, leaving 2 bases of the junction unmatched. The CDR3 region has the DNA TGTGCCAGCAGGGCTAGCGGGAGGTACAATGAGCAGTTCTTC. Translating gives CASRASGRYNEQFF.

CDR3 in amino acids: CASSLVLAGPSSYEQYF. The CDR3 region has the DNA TGTGCCAGCAGTTTAGTACTAGCGGGGCCTAGCTCCTACGAGCAGTACTTC. The chain joins TRBV27 to TRBJ2-7; 10 nucleotides match TRBD2. Germline V gives CDR1 MNHEY, CDR2 SMNVEV (reference sequence). V lost 2 bases to trimming and J lost 0 bases; unmatched junction nucleotides: 7. This CDR3 spans 17 amino acids.

The chain is built from TRBV28 and TRBJ1-1; a weak D match, TRBD1 (5 bases). Germline V gene lookup returns CDR1 MDHEN and CDR2 SYDVKM. Deletions cut 4 bases from V and 0 bases from J, with 15 bases between. The CDR3 loop spans 16 amino acids. The CDR3 protein is CASSWPAGGMNTEAFF. The CDR3 nucleotides are TGTGCCAGCAGTTGGCCCGCGGGGGGAATGAACACTGAAGCTTTCTTT.